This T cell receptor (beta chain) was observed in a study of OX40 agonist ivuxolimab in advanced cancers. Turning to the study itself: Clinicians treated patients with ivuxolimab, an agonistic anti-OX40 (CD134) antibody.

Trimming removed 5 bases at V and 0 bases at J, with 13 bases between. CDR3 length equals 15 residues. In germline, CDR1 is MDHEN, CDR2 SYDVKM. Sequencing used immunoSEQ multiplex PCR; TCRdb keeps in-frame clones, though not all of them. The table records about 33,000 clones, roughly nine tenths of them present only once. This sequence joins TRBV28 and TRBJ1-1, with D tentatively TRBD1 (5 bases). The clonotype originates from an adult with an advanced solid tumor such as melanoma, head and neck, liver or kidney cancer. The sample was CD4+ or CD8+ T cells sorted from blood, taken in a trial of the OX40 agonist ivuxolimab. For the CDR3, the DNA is TGTGCCAGCAGTAGGGGAGGGTGGTTGAACACTGAAGCTTTCTTT. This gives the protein CASSRGGWLNTEAFF.